Below are 14 T cell receptor beta chains sequenced from a single sample in a study of T cell clones after liver transplantation. The protocol was immunoSEQ multiplex PCR, while the TCRdb copy is restricted to in-frame clones and leaves out a portion. The table lists around 43,000 clones, about 86% of them singletons. This material consisted of CD4+ T cells from blood, taken 24 months after liver transplant. The receptors shown here come from a human patient who received a liver transplant. Some T cells may have come from the graft donor.

The chain couples TRBV10-3 to TRBJ2-1, with TRBD1 identical over 9 bases. The germline V gene encodes CDR1 ENHRY and CDR2 SYGVKD. CDR3 length: 15 amino acids. The V segment lost 5 bases and the J segment 7 bases; nucleotides outside the gene matches: 9. The CDR3 sequence is CAISQPGQGRNEQFF. The CDR3 region has the DNA TGTGCCATCAGTCAACCGGGACAGGGTAGGAATGAGCAGTTCTTC.

The chain couples TRBV4-1 to TRBJ1-1; 12 bases agree with TRBD1. CDR1 MGHRA and CDR2 YSYEKL come from the germline V gene. Trimming took 4 bases from V and 4 from J; bases not matched to a gene: 13. The CDR3 extends over 18 amino acids. The CDR3 DNA reads as TGCGCCAGCAGCCGGACGGGACAGGGGGCCCTCGGGGGCACTGAAGCTTTCTTT. Protein product: CASSRTGQGALGGTEAFF.

This clone was seen once. The chain has TRBV5-1 and TRBJ2-5, with D perhaps matching TRBD2 (6 bases). Deletions cut 9 bases from V and 4 bases from J, with 22 bases between. The CDR3 consists of 15 residues. Germline CDR1 SGHRS, CDR2 YFSETQ. CDR3 DNA sequence: TGCGCCACCCGATCGGGCGGAGGGAGGCTAGAGACCCAGTACTTC. Its protein product is CATRSGGGRLETQYF.

This chain links TRBV12-5 with TRBJ2-1, with TRBD2 matching over 8 bases. Germline V gene sequence: CDR1 LGHNT, CDR2 FRNRAP. This CDR3 region has 14 residues. Trimming at V came to 1 base and at J to 15 bases, leaving 11 bases not matched to a gene. The CDR3 DNA reads as TGTGCTAGTGGTTTGGGGAGTAGCGGGGCCGAGGGGTTCTTC. Its protein is CASGLGSSGAEGFF.

The gene calls are TRBV6-5 and TRBJ1-2, with D hard to call. Between the trimmed V and J ends, which lost 2 bases and 1 base, there was a span of 8 bases. This CDR3 is built from 14 residues. The germline V gene encodes CDR1 MNHEY and CDR2 SVGAGI. The chain's CDR3 is CASSYETHNYGYTF. In DNA form, the CDR3 reads TGTGCCAGCAGTTACGAGACCCATAACTATGGCTACACCTTC.

The genes are TRBV7-2 and TRBJ1-4; the D is unclear. The CDR3 is 13 residues long. V lost 6 bases to trimming and J lost 3 bases, with 8 bases between them. Germline lookup yields CDR1 SGHTA and CDR2 FQGNSA. CDR3 sequence reads: CASSFRANEKLFF. DNA for the CDR3: TGTGCCAGCAGTTTTCGGGCTAATGAAAAACTGTTTTTT.

The chain recombines TRBV18 with TRBJ2-5, with 9 bases identical to TRBD1. CDR3 length: 14 residues. The germline gives CDR1 KGHSH, CDR2 LQKENI. Unmatched junction bases numbered 5, after V lost 5 bases and J lost 4 bases. CDR3 bases: TGTGCCAGCTCAATCGGACAGGGGAGAGAGACCCAGTACTTC. Translating it yields CASSIGQGRETQYF.

This sequence joins TRBV28 and TRBJ1-2; D is ambiguous. Germline-derived CDR1 and CDR2 are MDHEN and SYDVKM. CDR3 length: 15 residues. The germline V and J ends were trimmed by 3 bases and 0 bases, with 11 bases remaining between them. The CDR3 sequence is CASSFPHEANYGYTF. The CDR3 nucleotides are TGTGCCAGCAGTTTCCCACACGAAGCTAACTATGGCTACACCTTC.

The J gene is TRBJ1-5, the V gene TRBV2; 7 bases are shared with TRBD1. With V trimmed by 5 bases and J by 2 bases, 3 bases remained unmatched. Germline values: CDR1 SNHLY, CDR2 FYNNEI. CDR3 size: 14 residues. Written as DNA, the CDR3 is TGTGCCAGCAGTCCCGACAGGGGCAATCAGCCCCAGCATTTT. This gives the protein CASSPDRGNQPQHF.

The chain couples TRBV28 to TRBJ1-5; D ambiguous. V was clipped by 4 bases and J by 15 bases, with 13 bases between them. The CDR3 sequence is 11 residues long. Germline values: CDR1 MDHEN, CDR2 SYDVKM. The CDR3 nucleotides read TGTGCCAGCAGTTCTTCCCCCGGACGGCATTTT. Its translation: CASSSSPGRHF. Looking up the rest from reference TRBV28 and TRBJ1-5 gives the full variable domain: DVKVTQSSRYLVKRTGEKVFLECVQDMDHENMFWYRQDPGLGLRLIYFSYDVKMKEKGDIPEGYSVSREKKERFSLILESASTNQTSMYLCASSSSPGRHFGDGTRLSIL.

This chain uses TRBV29-1 with TRBJ2-2; 9 nucleotides agree with TRBD1. V was clipped by 5 bases and J by 4 bases; unmatched bases: 11. The CDR3 length is 16 residues. Germline-derived CDR1 and CDR2 are SQVTM and ANQGSEA. The CDR3 DNA sequence: TGCAGCGTTCGGCACTCACAGGGGGCTGGCACCGGGGAGCTGTTTTTT. Translated: CSVRHSQGAGTGELFF.

This clone has only a few counts. The chain links TRBV5-4 to TRBJ2-2; D not certain. Germline V lookup: CDR1 SGHNT, CDR2 YYREEE (reference sequence). The CDR3 runs to 14 residues. V gave up 3 bases and J gave up 4 bases, with 10 bases separating them. CDR3 sequence: CASSYLARTGELFF. The CDR3 DNA sequence: TGTGCCAGCAGCTACCTCGCCCGCACCGGGGAGCTGTTTTTT.

Only a few counts were recorded for this clone. This sequence joins TRBV6-5 and TRBJ2-7; D remains ambiguous. Germline V gives CDR1 MNHEY, CDR2 SVGAGI. The CDR3 is 15 residues long. With 0 bases removed from V and 1 base from J, the gap between germline ends came to 10 bases. The CDR3 bases are TGTGCCAGCAGTTACTCGAAAATCGGATCCTACGAGCAGTACTTC. This gives the protein CASSYSKIGSYEQYF.

The chain has TRBV11-1 and TRBJ2-6; the match to TRBD1 covers 11 bases. There are 17 residues in the CDR3. V lost 4 bases and J lost 2; bases outside the gene matches: 4. CDR1 is SGHAT and CDR2 is FQDESV in the germline V gene (reference sequence). Here the CDR3 reads CASSSGTGGTGANVLTF. The CDR3 nucleotides are TGTGCCAGCAGCTCCGGGACAGGGGGGACTGGGGCCAACGTCCTGACTTTC.